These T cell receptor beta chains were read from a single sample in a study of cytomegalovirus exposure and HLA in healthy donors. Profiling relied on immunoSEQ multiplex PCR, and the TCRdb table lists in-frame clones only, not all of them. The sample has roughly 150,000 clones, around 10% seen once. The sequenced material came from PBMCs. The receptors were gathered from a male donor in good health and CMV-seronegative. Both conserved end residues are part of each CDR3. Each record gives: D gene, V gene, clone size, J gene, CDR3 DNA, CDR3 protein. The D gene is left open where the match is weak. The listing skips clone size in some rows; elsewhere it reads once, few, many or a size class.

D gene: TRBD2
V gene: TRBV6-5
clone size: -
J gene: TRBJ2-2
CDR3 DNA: TGTGCCAGCAGTGGACTAGCGGGGGTCACCGGGGAGCTGTTTTTT
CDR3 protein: CASSGLAGVTGELFF

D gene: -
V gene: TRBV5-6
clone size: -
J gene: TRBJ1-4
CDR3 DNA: TGTGCCAGCAGCGCAAACACTCAGGGGTTTGTAACTAATGAAAAACTGTTTTTT
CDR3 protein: CASSANTQGFVTNEKLFF

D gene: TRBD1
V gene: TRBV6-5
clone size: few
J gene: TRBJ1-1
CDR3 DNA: TGTGCCAGTGCTAAGGGGGCGCCGGGCACTGAAGCTTTCTTT
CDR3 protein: CASAKGAPGTEAFF

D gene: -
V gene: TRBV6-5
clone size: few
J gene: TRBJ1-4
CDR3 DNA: TGTGCCAGCAGTTACTCGGGCAGCTTAATCGAAAAACTGTTTTTT
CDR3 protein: CASSYSGSLIEKLFF

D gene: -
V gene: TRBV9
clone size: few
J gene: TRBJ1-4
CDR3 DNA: TGTGCCAGCAGCCCGAGCATGGAGAGACCTAATGAAAAACTGTTTTTT
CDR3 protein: CASSPSMERPNEKLFF

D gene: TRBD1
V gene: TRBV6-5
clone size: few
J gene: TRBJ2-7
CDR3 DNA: TGTGCCAGCAGTTACAACCGTAGGACAGGGACATACGAGCAGTACTTC
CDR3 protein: CASSYNRRTGTYEQYF

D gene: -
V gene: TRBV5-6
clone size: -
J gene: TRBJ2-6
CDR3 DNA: TGTGCCAGCAGCCGGATACCAGGGTCTGGGGCCAACGTCCTGACTTTC
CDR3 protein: CASSRIPGSGANVLTF

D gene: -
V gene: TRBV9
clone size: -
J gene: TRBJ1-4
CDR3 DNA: TGTGCCAGCAGCCTACGACCCGGGACTAATGAAAAACTGTTTTTT
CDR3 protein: CASSLRPGTNEKLFF

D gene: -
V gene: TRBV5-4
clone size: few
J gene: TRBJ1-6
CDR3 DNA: TGTGCCAGCAAAGGAGGCCCCTATAATTCACCCCTCCACTTT
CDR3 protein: CASKGGPYNSPLHF

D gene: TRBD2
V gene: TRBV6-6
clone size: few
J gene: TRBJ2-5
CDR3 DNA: TGTGCCAGCAGTTTGGGGGGGGAAGAGACCCAGTACTTC
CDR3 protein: CASSLGGEETQYF

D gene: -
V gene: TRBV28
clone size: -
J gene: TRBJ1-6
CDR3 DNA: TGTGCCAGCAGTCGGACACTGAACCTCCTTAATTCACCCCTCCACTTT
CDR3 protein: CASSRTLNLLNSPLHF

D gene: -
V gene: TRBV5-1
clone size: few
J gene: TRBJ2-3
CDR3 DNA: TGCGCCAGCAGCCTGCGCCGGGGAGCGAGCACAGATACGCAGTATTTT
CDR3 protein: CASSLRRGASTDTQYF

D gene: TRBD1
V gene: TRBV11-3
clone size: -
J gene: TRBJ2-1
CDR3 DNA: TGTGCCAGCAGCCGGACAGGGAACGACAATGAGCAGTTCTTC
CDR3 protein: CASSRTGNDNEQFF

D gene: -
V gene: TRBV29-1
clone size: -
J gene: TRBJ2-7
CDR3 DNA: TGCAGCGTTGGGACACCACGTTCCTACGAGCAGTACTTC
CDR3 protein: CSVGTPRSYEQYF

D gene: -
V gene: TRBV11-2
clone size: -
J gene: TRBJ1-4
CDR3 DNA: TGTGCCAGCAGCTTAGGGAAGGGGAATGAAAAACTGTTTTTT
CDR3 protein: CASSLGKGNEKLFF

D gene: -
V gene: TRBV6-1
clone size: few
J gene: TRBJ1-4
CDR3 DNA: TGTGCCAGCCTCCATCAGAGCTCACCAGGGGAAAAACTGTTTTTT
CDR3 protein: CASLHQSSPGEKLFF

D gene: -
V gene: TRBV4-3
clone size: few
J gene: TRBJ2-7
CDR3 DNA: TGCGCCAGCAGCCAAGGCATAGCAACCTACGAGCAGTACTTC
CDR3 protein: CASSQGIATYEQYF

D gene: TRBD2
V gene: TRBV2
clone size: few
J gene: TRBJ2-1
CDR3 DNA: TGTGCCAGCAGTGAAAACGGCGCGGGAGGACCCAATGAGCAGTTCTTC
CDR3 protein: CASSENGAGGPNEQFF

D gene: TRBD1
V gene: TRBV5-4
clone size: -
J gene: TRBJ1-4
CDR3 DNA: TGTGCCAGCAGCCCCACAGGTGGGGGACAGGGGGGGACTGGTGAAAAACTGTTTTTT
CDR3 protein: CASSPTGGGQGGTGEKLFF

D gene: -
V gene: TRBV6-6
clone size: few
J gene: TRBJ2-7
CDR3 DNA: TGTGCCAGCATCGCGGGGAACGAGCAGTACTTC
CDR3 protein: CASIAGNEQYF

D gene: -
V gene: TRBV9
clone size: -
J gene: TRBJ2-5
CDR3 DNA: TGTGCCAGCAGCGAGGGGGGGCCCCAAGAGACCCAGTACTTC
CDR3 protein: CASSEGGPQETQYF

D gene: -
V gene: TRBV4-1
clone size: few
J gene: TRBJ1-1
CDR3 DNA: TGCGCCAGCAGCCGGGGGGACACTGAAGCTTTCTTT
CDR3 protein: CASSRGDTEAFF

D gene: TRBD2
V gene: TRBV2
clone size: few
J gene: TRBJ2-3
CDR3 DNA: TGTGCCAGCAGCCTGGGACTAGCGGGAGACCCAAATGTAGATACGCAGTATTTT
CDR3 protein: CASSLGLAGDPNVDTQYF

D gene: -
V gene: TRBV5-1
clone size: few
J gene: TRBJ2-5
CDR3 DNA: TGCGCCAGCAGCTTGGCCTACGCGGGAACGGGAGAGACCCAGTACTTC
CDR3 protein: CASSLAYAGTGETQYF

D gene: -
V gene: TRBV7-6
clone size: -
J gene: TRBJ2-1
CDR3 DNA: TGTGCCAGCAGCCCAATGTCACACAAACCCGACAATGAGCAGTTCTTC
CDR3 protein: CASSPMSHKPDNEQFF

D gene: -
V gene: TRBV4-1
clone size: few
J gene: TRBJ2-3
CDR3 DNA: TGCGCCAGCAGCGATCCGGGATCCAGCACAGATACGCAGTATTTT
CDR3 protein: CASSDPGSSTDTQYF

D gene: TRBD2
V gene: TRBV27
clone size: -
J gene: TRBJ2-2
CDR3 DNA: TGTGCCAGCAGTTTGCTCCCGGGACTAGCGGGAGATGGGGAGCTGTTTTTT
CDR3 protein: CASSLLPGLAGDGELFF

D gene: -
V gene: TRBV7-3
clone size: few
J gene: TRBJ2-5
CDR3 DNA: TGTGCCAGCAGCTTAAGGGGTCTTGCGGGGGAGACCCAGTACTTC
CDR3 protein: CASSLRGLAGETQYF

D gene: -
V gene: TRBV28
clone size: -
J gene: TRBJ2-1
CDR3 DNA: TGTGCCAGCAGTTTGTCGGGGGTGGAGGGCGATGAGCAGTTCTTC
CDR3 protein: CASSLSGVEGDEQFF

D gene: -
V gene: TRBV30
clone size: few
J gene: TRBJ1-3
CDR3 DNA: TGTGCCTGGAGTGTCCCAGGGAGGTCTGGAAACACCATATATTTT
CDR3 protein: CAWSVPGRSGNTIYF

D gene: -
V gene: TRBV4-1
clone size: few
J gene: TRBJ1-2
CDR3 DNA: TGCGCCAGCAGCCAAGATGGGGCAGACCAGTATGGCTACACCTTC
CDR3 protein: CASSQDGADQYGYTF

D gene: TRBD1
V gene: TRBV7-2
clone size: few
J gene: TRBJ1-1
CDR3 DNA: TGTGCCAGCAGCTTAGAGGACCGGACAGGGGATCTGAACACTGAAGCTTTCTTT
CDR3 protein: CASSLEDRTGDLNTEAFF

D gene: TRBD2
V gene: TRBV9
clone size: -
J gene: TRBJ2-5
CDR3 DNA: TGTGCCAGCAGCGTAGGCCCTAGCGGGGGGGCCGAAGAGACCCAGTACTTC
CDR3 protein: CASSVGPSGGAEETQYF

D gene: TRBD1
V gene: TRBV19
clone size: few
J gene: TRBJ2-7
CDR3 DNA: TGTGCCAGTAGTATTGAACAGGGGAACTACGAGCAGTACTTC
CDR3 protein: CASSIEQGNYEQYF

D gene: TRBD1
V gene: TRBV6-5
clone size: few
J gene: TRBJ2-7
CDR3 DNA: TGTGCCAGCAGTTACGGGACAGGGGTAGGGTACGAGCAGTACTTC
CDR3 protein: CASSYGTGVGYEQYF

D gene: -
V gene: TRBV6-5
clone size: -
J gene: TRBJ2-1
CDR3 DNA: TGTGCCAGCAGTTACTCCCGATACTCCGCCTATAATGAGCAGTTCTTC
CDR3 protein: CASSYSRYSAYNEQFF

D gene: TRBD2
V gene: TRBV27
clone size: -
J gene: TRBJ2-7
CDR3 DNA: TGTGCCAGCAGTCCTACGGCGGGAGGAAATAGCGAGCAGTACTTC
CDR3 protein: CASSPTAGGNSEQYF

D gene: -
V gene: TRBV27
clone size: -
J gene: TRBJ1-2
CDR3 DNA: TGTGCCAGCAGTTCTAATCAGGGGATCTATGGCTACACCTTC
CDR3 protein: CASSSNQGIYGYTF

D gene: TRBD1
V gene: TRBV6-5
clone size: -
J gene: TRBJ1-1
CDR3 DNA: TGTGCCAGCAGTTTTGGACAGGGACATCCTGAAGCTTTCTTT
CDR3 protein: CASSFGQGHPEAFF

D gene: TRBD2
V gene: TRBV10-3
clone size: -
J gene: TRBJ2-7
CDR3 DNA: TGTGCCATCAGTGAGTCTAGCGGGGCCTACGAGCAGTACTTC
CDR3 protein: CAISESSGAYEQYF

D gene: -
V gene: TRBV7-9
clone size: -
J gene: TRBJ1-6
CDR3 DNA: TGTGCCAGCAGCTTAGCTGCGGGAAGCTCCTATAATTCACCCCTCCACTTT
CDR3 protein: CASSLAAGSSYNSPLHF

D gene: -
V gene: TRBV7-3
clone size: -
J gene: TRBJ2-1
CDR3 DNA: TGTGCCAGCAGCCCCGACAGGAGCTCCTACAATGAGCAGTTCTTC
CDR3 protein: CASSPDRSSYNEQFF

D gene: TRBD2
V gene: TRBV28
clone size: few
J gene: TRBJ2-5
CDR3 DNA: TGTGCCAGCAGTTCACCGTTTTCGCTAGCGGGAGAGACCCAGTACTTC
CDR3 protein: CASSSPFSLAGETQYF

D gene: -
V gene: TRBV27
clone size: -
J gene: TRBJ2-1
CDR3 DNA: TGTGCCAGCAGTTTATCGGAGGGACGGCATGAGCAGTTCTTC
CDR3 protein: CASSLSEGRHEQFF

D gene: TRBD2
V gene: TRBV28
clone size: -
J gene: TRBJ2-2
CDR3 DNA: TGTGCCAGCAGCCTTACTAGCGGGAGAGGGACCGGGGAGCTGTTTTTT
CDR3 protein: CASSLTSGRGTGELFF

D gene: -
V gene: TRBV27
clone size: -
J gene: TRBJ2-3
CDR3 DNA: TGTGCCAGCAGTTCTGACCCCAGGGATACGCAGTATTTT
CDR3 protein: CASSSDPRDTQYF

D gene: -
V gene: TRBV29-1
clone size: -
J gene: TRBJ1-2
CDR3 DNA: TGCAGCGTTGAGTCGGTCGGCCGGGGTTTGGGGGCTGGCTACACCTTC
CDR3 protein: CSVESVGRGLGAGYTF

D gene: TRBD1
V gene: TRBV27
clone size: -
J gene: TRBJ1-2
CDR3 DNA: TGTGCCAGCACTCGCTCCGGGACAGGAGGCCATCTCTATGGCTACACCTTC
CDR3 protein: CASTRSGTGGHLYGYTF

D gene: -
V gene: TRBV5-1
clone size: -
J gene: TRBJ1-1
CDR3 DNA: TGCGCCAGCAGCTTGGCCTCTGGGGGGTACACTGAAGCTTTCTTT
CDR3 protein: CASSLASGGYTEAFF